The clone carrying this T cell receptor beta chain came up many times. The antigen is undetermined. Template material for amplifying TCR beta CDR3 regions consisted of RNA transcripts. TCR CDR3 regions were first amplified by RT-PCR with HTBI primers. Each CDR3 protein gets one entry after TCRdb re-called the multiplex PCR reads with MiXCR. The repertoire holds roughly 420,000 distinct CDR3 sequences, around 13% seen once, with approximately 5.3% in the top ten. The sample comes from a study of T cells in Graves' hyperthyroidism and ophthalmopathy. Whole-study results and caveats: Prediction of ophthalmopathy progression came a median roughly 6.4 months pre-onset.

Participants, patients aged 18 to 65, had newly diagnosed hyperthyroidism with a duration under 2 months. Uncontrolled infection, other autoimmune disease, pregnancy or lactation excluded patients. For the diagnoses, clinical symptoms, serum thyroxine and TRAb, thyroid ultrasound and orbital computed tomography were used. Germline CDR1 is SGHRS and CDR2 is YFSETQ. V was clipped by 6 bases and J by 3 bases; unmatched bases: 5. The CDR3 extends over 15 amino acids. The clonotype originates from a young woman with Graves' hyperthyroidism. Sequencing was done on a sample of blood. The chain links TRBV5-1 to TRBJ2-3, with TRBD2 matching 12 bases. The CDR3 sequence: CASTSSGRVTDTQYF. The CDR3 coding sequence is TGCGCCAGCACGTCTAGCGGGAGGGTGACAGATACGCAGTATTTT.